This T cell receptor beta chain was identified during a study of shared clonotypes between healthy human individuals. On the study more broadly: Each donor contributed plates that comprised three CD4 naive, three CD4 memory, two CD8 naive and one CD8 memory.

The naive CD8 population came from CD45RO-negative cells selected for CCR7, without terminally differentiated effector memory CD45RA+ cells. This table comes from immunoSEQ multiplex PCR, and its TCRdb copy is limited to in-frame clones, with some not included. The table has about 1,900,000 clones, roughly 94% seen once. Trimming took 6 bases from V and 4 from J, leaving 13 bases between them. CDR1 is MNHEY and CDR2 is SMNVEV in the germline V gene (reference sequence). The CDR3 spans 13 residues. The source is a man younger than 35 in good health. Source material: naive CD8+ T cells sorted from blood. The rearrangement links TRBV27 to TRBJ2-7; D tentatively fits TRBD1 or TRBD2 (5 bases each). DNA of the CDR3: TGTGCCAGCAGCCTGAGGGGCCGGTACGAGCAGTACTTC. Protein sequence: CASSLRGRYEQYF.